A selection of T cell receptor beta chains follows, all from one sample in a study of cytomegalovirus exposure and HLA in healthy donors. TCRdb's table, derived via immunoSEQ multiplex PCR, lists solely in-frame clones and lacks some. The sample holds about 130,000 clones, roughly a tenth seen once. Sequences were obtained from PBMCs. The receptors derive from a woman aged 18 to 35 in good health and CMV-seropositive. CDR3s include the opening cysteine and the closing phenylalanine or tryptophan.

v_call cdr3_aa
TRBV6-1 CAQGAGPYTEAFF
TRBV6-1 CASDRTGRDEQFF
TRBV7-8 CASSSRAPGNTIYF
TRBV28 CASTLTGTEAFF
TRBV18 CASSPLKETQYF
TRBV11-3 CASSAHLGSSNNEQFF
TRBV5-4 CASSMNGNYEQYF
TRBV5-6 CASSVSVSYEQYF
TRBV29-1 CSSDGTGYNEQFF
TRBV15 CATSREERGFF
TRBV5-1 CASSSVRDTEAFF
TRBV12-5 CASGLDTSAEQFF
TRBV2 CASSEGDTSNQPQHF
TRBV6-4 CASSGQAGGGNEQFF
TRBV4-2 CASSQASYNEQFF
TRBV30 CACAHRVEQFF
TRBV5-1 CASSPRPDTYEQYF
TRBV4-1 CASSQSPAGVGTGELFF
TRBV5-1 CASSSGTSGLTDTQYF
TRBV28 CASSFVRVRNEQFF
TRBV27 CATLAHSRDEQFF
TRBV9 CASSTRQGRELFF
TRBV4-1 CASSHGGSSGGEETQYF
TRBV7-2 CASRIADEQYF
TRBV7-8 CASSLVGGQDEQYF
TRBV6-4 CASSDSTSGSSEQYF
TRBV28 CASTGLAGVHVYEQYF
TRBV30 CAWTRAGDTQYF
TRBV25-1 CASNTDRGHNEQFF
TRBV6-1 CASSELGLVGQGVLWSNQPQHF
TRBV10-3 CAISVYDWDGYTF
TRBV4-1 CASNQVPRHAAGEQYF
TRBV5-1 CASSLGGTSGSQETQYF
TRBV6-5 CASSYSSGEGYGYTF
TRBV30 CANRAGYGYTF
TRBV5-1 CASSEVLASYNSPLHF
TRBV28 CASSGSGMGSYEQYF
TRBV27 CASSLSLAGGASEAFF
TRBV6-5 CASSFGLAGEQYF
TRBV30 CAWGQTGGRGNTIYF
TRBV4-2 CASSQGGTSTDTQYF
TRBV30 CAWSGGPLYGYTF
TRBV27 CASSLLGTSEEQYF
TRBV25-1 CASSDAGTVNPQHF
TRBV29-1 CSVQSSGTGFFDEQFF
TRBV6-5 CASSYSRQTTGEQYF
TRBV6-5 CASRRKSGDTYEQYF
TRBV30 CAWSVGGPTRRGYTF
TRBV7-2 CASSLRQGTTDTQYF
TRBV4-2 CASSPQVGVDTEAFF
TRBV28 CASQTSGRSYNEQFF
TRBV28 CASSPGTGMQYF
TRBV30 CAWEKSAEQYF